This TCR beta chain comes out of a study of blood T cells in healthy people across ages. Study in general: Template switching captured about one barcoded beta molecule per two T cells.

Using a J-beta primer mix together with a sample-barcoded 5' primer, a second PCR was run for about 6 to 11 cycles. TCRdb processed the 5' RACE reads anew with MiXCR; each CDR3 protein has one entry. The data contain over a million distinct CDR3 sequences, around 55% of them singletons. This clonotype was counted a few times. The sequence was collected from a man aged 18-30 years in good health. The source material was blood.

The CDR3 sequence: CASSFRGLGINEQFF. The CDR3 nucleotides are TGTGCCAGCAGTTTCAGGGGACTAGGGATTAATGAGCAGTTCTTC. The V and J genes are TRBV2 and TRBJ2-1; 8 bases align to TRBD2. This CDR3 has 15 residues. The V gene's germline CDR1 is SNHLY and CDR2 FYNNEI. The trim removed 5 bases at V and 7 bases at J, leaving 10 bases unmatched.